These 27 T cell receptor beta chains share one sample of origin, sequenced in a study of blood T cell repertoires in COVID-19 (TCRdb year 2020). The library was obtained by the immunoSEQ multiplex PCR assay. TCRdb limited this immuneACCESS table to in-frame rearrangements with V and J called. A share of clones is missing; checked studies link under half to unresolved V genes, and the rest is unexplained. The sample table shows a few hundred thousand clones, and about 90% are seen once. The top ten clonotypes cover 2% to 2.5% of the sample. Sequenced material: peripheral blood. Source of these receptors: a woman aged 60-70 years with COVID-19, enrolled during active disease.

V usage is TRBV4-1 and J usage is TRBJ2-1; D not certain. This CDR3 region has 16 residues. Germline CDR1 is MGHRA and CDR2 is YSYEKL. Between the trimmed V and J ends, which lost 0 bases and 0 bases, there was a span of 9 bases. CDR3 protein: CASSQEVRSSYNEQFF. In DNA, the CDR3 is TGCGCCAGCAGCCAAGAGGTCCGGAGCTCCTACAATGAGCAGTTCTTC.

V gene TRBV15 combines with J gene TRBJ1-5, with D hard to call. In germline, CDR1 is LNHNV, CDR2 YYDKDF (reference sequence). Trimming took off 5 bases at V and 6 bases at J, with 11 bases between the two ends. The CDR3 sequence is 13 residues long. This chain's CDR3 is CATSSFSAQPQHF. CDR3 DNA sequence: TGTGCCACCAGCTCCTTCAGCGCTCAGCCCCAGCATTTT.

This chain uses TRBV4-3 with TRBJ1-3, with 7 positions matching TRBD1. CDR3 length: 15 residues. With 4 bases clipped from V and 0 bases from J, the junction kept 3 bases outside the gene matches. Germline V gene sequence: CDR1 LGHNA, CDR2 YSLEER. The CDR3 spells CASSLGTVSGNTIYF. The CDR3 DNA reads as TGCGCCAGCAGCCTCGGGACAGTCTCTGGAAACACCATATATTTT.

The rearrangement uses TRBV7-2 and TRBJ1-1; 10 nucleotides agree with TRBD1. The CDR3 is 15 amino acids. V lost 5 bases and J lost 4; bases outside the gene matches: 7. In germline, CDR1 is SGHTA, CDR2 FQGNSA. The CDR3 protein is CASSAAGQGITEAFF. In DNA, the CDR3 is TGTGCCAGCAGCGCCGCGGGACAGGGGATCACTGAAGCTTTCTTT.

The chain employs TRBV11-3 and TRBJ2-1; 12 nucleotides match TRBD2. Trimming at V came to 6 bases and at J to 4 bases, leaving 16 bases not matched to a gene. CDR1 and CDR2 (germline): SGHNT, YENEEA. This CDR3 is 19 amino acids long. In nucleotides, the CDR3 is TGTGCCAGCAGTTGGACTAGCGGGGTTCACCTAGCCCAGTACAATGAGCAGTTCTTC. Translated: CASSWTSGVHLAQYNEQFF.

The genes are TRBV19 and TRBJ1-5; no clear D gene. This CDR3 comprises 14 residues. Trimming stripped 4 bases from V and 3 bases from J, with 10 bases between. Germline CDR1 and CDR2: LNHDA and SQIVND (reference sequence). The CDR3 coding sequence is TGTGCCAGTAGTAGTCCGGGGATCAATCAGCCCCAGCATTTT. This gives the protein CASSSPGINQPQHF. Variable domain in full (rest from reference TRBV19 and TRBJ1-5): DGGITQSPKYLFRKEGQNVTLSCEQNLNHDAMYWYRQDPGQGLRLIYYSQIVNDFQKGDIAEGYSVSREKKESFPLTVTSAQKNPTAFYLCASSSPGINQPQHFGDGTRLSIL.

The chain joins TRBV3-1 (or the pseudogene TRBV3-2) to TRBJ1-2, with D possibly being TRBD1 (5 bases). V lost 6 bases, J lost 7 bases, and 9 bases lay in between. The CDR3 contains 11 residues. Germline V gene lookup returns CDR1 LGHDT and CDR2 YNNKEL (reference sequence). CDR3 loop: CASRGQGGYTF. The CDR3 DNA follows: TGTGCCAGCAGGGGGCAGGGTGGCTACACCTTC.

V is TRBV5-5 and J is TRBJ1-1; 7 nucleotides line up with TRBD1. This CDR3 has 17 amino acids. Germline V CDR1 and CDR2: SGHKS, YYEKEE (reference sequence). The ends lost 4 bases at V and 0 bases at J; junction bases unmatched: 12. CDR3 protein: CASSTSTGYLMNTEAFF. CDR3 bases: TGTGCCAGCAGCACCTCGACAGGGTACCTTATGAACACTGAAGCTTTCTTT.

The rearrangement links TRBV5-6 to TRBJ1-5; perhaps TRBD1 as D (6 bases). V lost 4 bases to trimming and J lost 4 bases, with 21 bases between them. In germline, CDR1 is SGHDT, CDR2 YYEEEE. The CDR3 covers 17 residues. The CDR3 coding sequence is TGTGCCAGCAGCCCGATCCGGGCAGGGGCGGGTAATCAGCCCCAGCATTTT. Translated, it gives CASSPIRAGAGNQPQHF.

The chain uses TRBV27 and TRBJ1-6; 9 bases line up with TRBD1. This CDR3 spans 14 amino acids. Germline trimming cut 8 bases from V and 7 bases from J; bases unmatched to any gene: 6. Germline V gene lookup returns CDR1 MNHEY and CDR2 SMNVEV (reference sequence). Here the CDR3 DNA reads TGTGCCAGCGGTGGGACAGGGCACAATTCACCCCTCCACTTT. Translated, it gives CASGGTGHNSPLHF.

The CDR3 loop is CASSQGYSNQPQHF. The CDR3 DNA sequence: TGTGCCAGCAGTCAGGGTTATAGCAATCAGCCCCAGCATTTT. The V and J genes are TRBV2 and TRBJ1-5; the D gene is possibly TRBD1 (5 bases). CDR3 length: 14 residues. Trimming pared 5 bases from V and 0 bases from J, leaving 8 bases between. Germline loops: CDR1 SNHLY, CDR2 FYNNEI.

The chain is built from TRBV7-9 and TRBJ1-1; D uncertain. The CDR3 totals 13 residues. Germline CDR1 and CDR2: SEHNR and FQNEAQ (reference sequence). V was shortened by 2 bases and J by 3 bases, with 7 bases between the two germline ends. DNA of the CDR3: TGTGCCAGCAGCTTATACCAGGACACTGAAGCTTTCTTT. Amino acids: CASSLYQDTEAFF.

This clone occurred once. V is TRBV5-4 and J is TRBJ1-3; 8 nucleotides align to TRBD1. The V segment lost 0 bases and the J segment 3 bases; nucleotides outside the gene matches: 8. Germline V gives CDR1 SGHNT, CDR2 YYREEE (reference sequence). The CDR3 consists of 17 residues. The chain's CDR3 is CASSLVIGQGVGNTIYF. The CDR3 nucleotides are TGTGCCAGCAGCTTGGTGATTGGACAGGGAGTTGGAAACACCATATATTTT.

The chain has TRBV7-2 and TRBJ2-7; 7 bases match TRBD2. The ends lost 5 bases at V and 1 base at J; junction bases unmatched: 8. The CDR3 extends over 15 amino acids. Germline assignment: CDR1 SGHTA and CDR2 FQGNSA. CDR3 nucleotide sequence: TGTGCCAGCAGCCGGGGGGTAGCGTCTTCCTACGAGCAGTACTTC. It encodes CASSRGVASSYEQYF.

The V and J genes are TRBV6-2 or TRBV6-3 and TRBJ1-1; 8 nucleotides agree with TRBD1. In germline, CDR1 is MNHEY, CDR2 SVGEGT. Trimming took 5 bases from V and 0 from J; bases not matched to a gene: 14. This CDR3 contains 18 residues. The DNA of the CDR3 is TGTGCCAGCAGTCTGCGTACCGGGACAGGAGAGATGAACACTGAAGCTTTCTTT. The encoded protein is CASSLRTGTGEMNTEAFF.

The chain links TRBV6-2 or TRBV6-3 to TRBJ1-1, with D maybe TRBD1 (5 bases). V was pared by 1 base and J by 4 bases, with 10 bases between. The CDR3 totals 14 residues. CDR1 MNHEY and CDR2 SVGEGT come from the germline V gene. CDR3 region: CASSYYSGGTEAFF. The CDR3 DNA follows: TGTGCCAGCAGTTACTATTCCGGGGGCACTGAAGCTTTCTTT.

The rearrangement joins TRBV7-8 to TRBJ1-1, with TRBD1 matching over 11 bases. Trimming removed 1 base from V and 1 base from J; junction bases left unmatched: 2. The CDR3 length is 16 residues. CDR1 is SGHVS and CDR2 is FQNEAQ in the germline V gene. In nucleotides, the CDR3 is TGTGCCAGCAGCTTAGTGGGGACAGGGGGGAACACTGAAGCTTTCTTT. It encodes CASSLVGTGGNTEAFF.

J is TRBJ1-2 and V is TRBV7-8; D possibly corresponds to TRBD1 (5 bases). The ends were cut back, 2 bases at V and 3 bases at J, with 13 bases in the middle. Germline CDR1 is SGHVS and CDR2 is FQNEAQ. This CDR3 has 15 amino acids. The CDR3 sequence: CASSLYIGADYGYTF. CDR3 DNA: TGTGCCAGCAGCTTATATATAGGGGCGGACTATGGCTACACCTTC.

The rearrangement uses TRBV11-2 and TRBJ1-3; D remains unclear. The germline CDR1 and CDR2 sequences are SGHAT and FQNNGV. The CDR3 is 16 residues long. Trimming shortened V by 0 bases and J by 4 bases, and 13 bases separated the two germline ends. The CDR3 region has the DNA TGTGCCAGCAGCTTAGATTTCGCGGCAGCGGGAAACACCATATATTTT. Its protein is CASSLDFAAAGNTIYF.

The CDR3 protein is CASSPLVSSRGQPQHF. The CDR3 nucleotides read TGTGCCAGCAGCCCGTTGGTATCCTCCCGGGGTCAGCCCCAGCATTTT. This chain joins TRBV11-2 and TRBJ1-5; D gene ambiguous. Deletions cut 5 bases from V and 6 bases from J, with 20 bases between. The CDR3 length is 16 residues. Germline V lookup: CDR1 SGHAT, CDR2 FQNNGV. Complete variable domain (other parts from reference TRBV11-2 and TRBJ1-5): EAGVAQSPRYKIIEKRQSVAFWCNPISGHATLYWYQQILGQGPKLLIQFQNNGVVDDSQLPKDRFSAERLKGVDSTLKIQPAKLEDSAVYLCASSPLVSSRGQPQHFGDGTRLSIL.

The chain is built from TRBV6-5 and TRBJ2-7; TRBD2 might be the D (6 bases). Trimming removed 10 bases from V and 2 bases from J, with 12 bases in between. Germline assignment: CDR1 MNHEY and CDR2 SVGAGI. This CDR3 has 12 amino acids. The CDR3 DNA sequence: TGTGCCACCCGAGCGGGCGCCTACGAGCAGTACTTC. Translating gives CATRAGAYEQYF.

Remarks on this clone: Other DNA sequences in this sample translate to the same CDR3. The V gene is TRBV19, the J gene TRBJ2-1; 7 nucleotides align to TRBD2. From germline, CDR1 is LNHDA and CDR2 SQIVND (reference sequence). Trimming took 3 bases from V and 4 from J; bases not matched to a gene: 3. CDR3 length: 14 residues. CDR3 nucleotide sequence: TGTGCCAGTAGTATCGTGGGGGGGTACAATGAGCAGTTCTTC. Its protein is CASSIVGGYNEQFF.

This clone was picked up a small number of times. This chain links TRBV5-4 with TRBJ2-2; tentatively, D is TRBD1 (5 bases). This CDR3 has 14 residues. V lost 4 bases and J 8 bases, leaving 15 bases between the germline ends. Per the germline V gene, CDR1 is SGHNT and CDR2 is YYREEE (reference sequence). The chain's CDR3 is CASSQWAGFGELFF. DNA for the CDR3: TGTGCCAGCAGCCAGTGGGCAGGGTTTGGGGAGCTGTTTTTT. Complete variable domain (other parts from reference TRBV5-4 and TRBJ2-2): ETGVTQSPTHLIKTRGQQVTLRCSSQSGHNTVSWYQQALGQGPQFIFQYYREEENGRGNFPPRFSGLQFPNYSSELNVNALELDDSALYLCASSQWAGFGELFFGEGSRLTVL.

This chain uses TRBV7-2 with TRBJ1-3; D is uncertain. The CDR3 has 16 residues. From germline, CDR1 is SGHTA and CDR2 FQGNSA. Trimming shortened V by 1 base and J by 0 bases, and 10 bases separated the two germline ends. CDR3 in amino acids: CASSLGGSISGNTIYF. The DNA of the CDR3 is TGTGCCAGCAGCTTAGGCGGCAGTATCTCTGGAAACACCATATATTTT.

J is TRBJ1-1 and V is TRBV27; maybe TRBD1 (6 bases). The germline gives CDR1 MNHEY, CDR2 SMNVEV (reference sequence). The CDR3 spans 15 residues. V dropped 2 bases and J dropped 3 bases, with 13 bases sitting between them. The CDR3 nucleotides are TGTGCCAGCAGTTTAGATGGGGGCGGGTACACTGAAGCTTTCTTT. This sequence encodes CASSLDGGGYTEAFF.

V and J are TRBV9 and TRBJ2-1; possible D gene TRBD2, 6 bases. The V and J ends lost 0 bases and 9 bases respectively, with 19 bases between them. This CDR3 comprises 16 residues. Germline V lookup: CDR1 SGDLS, CDR2 YYNGEE. The CDR3 DNA reads TGTGCCAGCAGCGTAGCGGTCTCTAGCGTCGGGGTTGAGCAGTTCTTC. Its translation: CASSVAVSSVGVEQFF.

The V gene is TRBV5-1, the J gene TRBJ1-4; 7 bases map to TRBD1. The germline V gene encodes CDR1 SGHRS and CDR2 YFSETQ. This CDR3 region has 14 residues. The V gene end was trimmed by 4 bases and the J gene end by 8 bases; junction bases not matched to a gene: 8. The CDR3: CASSPYRGDEKLFF. The CDR3 DNA follows: TGCGCCAGCAGCCCATACAGGGGAGACGAAAAACTGTTTTTT.